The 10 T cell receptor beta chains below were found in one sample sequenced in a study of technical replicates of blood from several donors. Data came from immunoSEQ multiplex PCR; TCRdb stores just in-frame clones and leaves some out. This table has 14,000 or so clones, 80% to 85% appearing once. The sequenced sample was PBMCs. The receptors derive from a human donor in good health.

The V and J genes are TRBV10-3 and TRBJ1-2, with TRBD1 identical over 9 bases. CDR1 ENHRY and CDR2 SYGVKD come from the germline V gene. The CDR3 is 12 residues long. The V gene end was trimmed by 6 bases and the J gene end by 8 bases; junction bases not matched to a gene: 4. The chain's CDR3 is CAIRRQGDGYTF. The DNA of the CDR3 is TGTGCCATCAGGCGACAGGGGGACGGCTACACCTTC.

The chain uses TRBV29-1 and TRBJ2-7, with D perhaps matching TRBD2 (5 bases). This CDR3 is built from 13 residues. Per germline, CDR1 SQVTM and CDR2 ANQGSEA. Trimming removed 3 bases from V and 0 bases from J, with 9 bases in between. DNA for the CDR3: TGCAGCGTTGAGGCGGGTACCTCCTACGAGCAGTACTTC. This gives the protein CSVEAGTSYEQYF.

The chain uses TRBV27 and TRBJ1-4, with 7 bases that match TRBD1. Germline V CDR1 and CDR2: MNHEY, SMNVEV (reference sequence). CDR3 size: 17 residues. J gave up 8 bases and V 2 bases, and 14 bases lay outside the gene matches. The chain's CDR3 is CASSLTVATQGREKLFF. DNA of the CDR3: TGTGCCAGCAGTTTAACCGTCGCGACACAGGGGAGAGAAAAACTGTTTTTT. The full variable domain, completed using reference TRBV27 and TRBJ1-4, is EAQVTQNPRYLITVTGKKLTVTCSQNMNHEYMSWYRQDPGLGLRQIYYSMNVEVTDKGDVPEGYKVSRKEKRNFPLILESPSPNQTSLYFCASSLTVATQGREKLFFGSGTQLSVL.

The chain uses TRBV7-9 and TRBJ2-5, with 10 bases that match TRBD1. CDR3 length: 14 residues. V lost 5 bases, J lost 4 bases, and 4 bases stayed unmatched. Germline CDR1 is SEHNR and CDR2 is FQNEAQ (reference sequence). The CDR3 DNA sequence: TGTGCCAGCAGCCCTTGGACAGGGGGAGAGACCCAGTACTTC. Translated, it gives CASSPWTGGETQYF.

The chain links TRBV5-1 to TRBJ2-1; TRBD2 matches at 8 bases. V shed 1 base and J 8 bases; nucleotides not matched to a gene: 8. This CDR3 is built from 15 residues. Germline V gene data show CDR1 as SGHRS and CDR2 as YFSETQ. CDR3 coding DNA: TGCGCCAGCAGCTTGAGGCAGCGGGAGTTCGATGAGCAGTTCTTC. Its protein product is CASSLRQREFDEQFF.

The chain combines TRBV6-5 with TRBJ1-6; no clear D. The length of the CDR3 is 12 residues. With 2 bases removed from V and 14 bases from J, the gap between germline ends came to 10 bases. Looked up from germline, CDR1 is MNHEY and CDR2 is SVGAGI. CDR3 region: CASSYPGGTLHF. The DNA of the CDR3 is TGTGCCAGCAGTTACCCCGGAGGGACCCTCCACTTT.

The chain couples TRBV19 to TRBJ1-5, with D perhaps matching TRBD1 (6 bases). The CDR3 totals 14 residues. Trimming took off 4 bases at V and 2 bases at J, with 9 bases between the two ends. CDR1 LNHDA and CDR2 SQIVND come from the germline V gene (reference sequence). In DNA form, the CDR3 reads TGTGCCAGTAGTACCTGGACAGGCAATCAGCCCCAGCATTTT. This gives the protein CASSTWTGNQPQHF.

CDR3 sequence (DNA): TGTGCCAGCAGTCCCGACATCTCTGGGGCCAACGTCCTGACTTTC. Its translation is CASSPDISGANVLTF. V usage is TRBV6-4 and J usage is TRBJ2-6; unclear D gene. Trimming removed 5 bases from V and 0 bases from J, with 8 bases in between. Germline CDR1 is MRHNA and CDR2 is SNTAGT. The CDR3 is 15 residues long.

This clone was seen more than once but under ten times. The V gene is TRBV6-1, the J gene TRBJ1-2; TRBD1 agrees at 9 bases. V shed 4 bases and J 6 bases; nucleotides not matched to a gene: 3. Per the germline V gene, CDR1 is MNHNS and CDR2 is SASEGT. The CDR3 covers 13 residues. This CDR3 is CASSGDRVDGYTF. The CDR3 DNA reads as TGTGCCAGCAGTGGGGACAGGGTGGATGGCTACACCTTC.

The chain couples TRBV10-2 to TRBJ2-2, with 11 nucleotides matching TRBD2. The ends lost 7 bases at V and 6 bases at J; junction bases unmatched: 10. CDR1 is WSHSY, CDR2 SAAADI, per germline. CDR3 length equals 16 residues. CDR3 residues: CASNLAGGPRPGELFF. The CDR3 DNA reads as TGCGCCAGCAACTTAGCGGGAGGGCCCCGTCCCGGGGAGCTGTTTTTT.